The 13 T cell receptor beta chains given below trace back to one sample, sequenced in a study of T cell responses to AZD1222 COVID-19 vaccine (dated by TCRdb to the early 2020s). The sample's time point label, decoded: about 28 days (+/-7) after the second vaccine dose. The library relied on the immunoSEQ multiplex PCR assay. Here the immuneACCESS table is served through TCRdb, limited to in-frame sequences with V and J called. Missing clones are a known gap in these copies; in checked studies unresolved V genes cover under half, and the rest lacks a known reason. Recorded for this sample are 100,000 to 130,000 clones; roughly 90% of them occurred a single time. The ten biggest clones cover under 10% of the sample. Specimen: peripheral blood, collected 28 days after the second AZD1222 dose. All receptors derive from an adult who received the AZD1222 COVID-19 vaccine.

The CDR3 loop reads CASRQGEAGELFF. The CDR3 region has the DNA TGTGCTAGTCGACAGGGAGAGGCCGGGGAGCTGTTTTTT. This chain joins TRBV12-5 and TRBJ2-2; TRBD1 agrees at 7 bases. Germline lookup yields CDR1 LGHNT and CDR2 FRNRAP. V shed 8 bases, J shed 6 bases, and the junction held 6 bases outside the gene matches. The CDR3 contains 13 residues.

The DNA for the CDR3 is TGTGCCAGCTCAGCCGGGTCCAGCTCCTACGAGCAGTACTTC. Amino acids: CASSAGSSSYEQYF. V usage is TRBV18 and J usage is TRBJ2-7, with D hard to call. Trimming left V 5 bases short and J 0 bases short, with 11 bases between. From germline, CDR1 is KGHSH and CDR2 LQKENI. This CDR3 has 14 amino acids. The whole variable domain, filled in from reference TRBV18 and TRBJ2-7, reads NAGVMQNPRHLVRRRGQEARLRCSPMKGHSHVYWYRQLPEEGLKFMVYLQKENIIDESGMPKERFSAEFPKEGPSILRIQQVVRGDSAAYFCASSAGSSSYEQYFGPGTRLTVT.

V usage is TRBV10-3 and J usage is TRBJ1-4; D is possibly TRBD1 (5 bases). V was clipped by 6 bases and J by 5 bases, with 10 bases between them. The CDR3 is 13 residues long. Germline lookup yields CDR1 ENHRY and CDR2 SYGVKD. Written as DNA, the CDR3 is TGTGCCATCAGAGAGAGGGGCAATGAAAAACTGTTTTTT. Protein product: CAIRERGNEKLFF.

The chain employs TRBV5-4 and TRBJ2-2; D unresolved. Trimming took 4 bases from V and 7 from J, leaving 14 bases between them. Germline CDR1 SGHNT, CDR2 YYREEE (reference sequence). CDR3 size: 14 residues. Here the CDR3 DNA reads TGTGCCAGCAGCGGTCAGAGGCCCCACGGGGAGCTGTTTTTT. As protein: CASSGQRPHGELFF.

The rearrangement links TRBV19 to TRBJ1-5, with TRBD1 as a possible D gene (5 bases). V was clipped by 5 bases and J by 7 bases, with 12 bases between them. The CDR3 runs to 13 residues. Germline-derived CDR1 and CDR2 are LNHDA and SQIVND (reference sequence). This CDR3 is CASSVSGRQPQHF. As DNA, the CDR3 is TGTGCCAGTAGTGTTTCAGGGAGGCAGCCCCAGCATTTT.

J is TRBJ2-3 and V is TRBV27; D is uncertain. The V end lost 5 bases, the J end lost 8 bases, and 17 bases lay between the germline ends. CDR3 length: 14 amino acids. CDR1 and CDR2 from the germline V gene are MNHEY and SMNVEV (reference sequence). CDR3 amino acids: CASSRRINAGTQYF. The CDR3 bases are TGTGCCAGCAGTCGGAGAATAAACGCAGGTACGCAGTATTTT.

This clone was observed a single time. The chain carries TRBV5-4 and TRBJ2-3; 15 nucleotides line up with TRBD2. J was trimmed by 2 bases and V by 5 bases; bases with no gene match: 6. CDR3 length: 17 amino acids. CDR1 SGHNT and CDR2 YYREEE come from the germline V gene (reference sequence). Written as DNA, the CDR3 is TGTGCCAGCAGACAGGGACTAGCGGGGGGTAACACAGATACGCAGTATTTT. Amino acids: CASRQGLAGGNTDTQYF.

The genes are TRBV19 and TRBJ2-6, with 11 bases fitting TRBD1. This CDR3 is 17 amino acids long. Germline CDR1 and CDR2: LNHDA and SQIVND (reference sequence). The junction had 7 bases not matched to a gene; V was cut back by 6 bases and J by 3 bases. This CDR3 is CASRRTGGSGGANVLTF. Written as DNA, the CDR3 is TGTGCCAGTAGAAGGACAGGGGGCTCAGGTGGGGCCAACGTCCTGACTTTC.

This clone has just a few counts. The chain employs TRBV5-4 and TRBJ2-3, with 7 bases that match TRBD2. CDR1 and CDR2 from the germline V gene are SGHNT and YYREEE (reference sequence). The CDR3 runs 19 residues. The V segment lost 4 bases and the J segment 0 bases; nucleotides outside the gene matches: 17. CDR3 protein: CASSRELQPLAASTDTQYF. Here the CDR3 DNA reads TGTGCCAGCAGCCGTGAGTTGCAACCCCTAGCGGCGAGCACAGATACGCAGTATTTT.

This chain joins TRBV11-3 and TRBJ1-2; TRBD1 agrees at 7 bases. This CDR3 comprises 15 residues. The trim removed 2 bases at V and 3 bases at J, leaving 6 bases unmatched. CDR1 is SGHNT, CDR2 YENEEA, per germline. The CDR3 DNA reads TGTGCCAGCAGCTTACGGACAGGAACAGACTATGGCTACACCTTC. Its protein product is CASSLRTGTDYGYTF.

This clone was detected only once. The chain is built from TRBV4-3 and TRBJ1-3, with no clear D. The length of the CDR3 is 17 residues. V gave up 0 bases and J gave up 0 bases, with 12 bases separating them. Germline values: CDR1 LGHNA, CDR2 YSLEER. The CDR3 sequence: CASSQDGPTSSGNTIYF. For the CDR3, the DNA is TGCGCCAGCAGCCAAGACGGACCGACTAGCTCTGGAAACACCATATATTTT.

The V gene is TRBV30, the J gene TRBJ1-3; TRBD1 matches at 8 bases. Germline V gives CDR1 GTSNPN, CDR2 SVGIG (reference sequence). V dropped 2 bases and J dropped 2; count of bases not matched to a gene: 11. The CDR3 is 17 residues long. CDR3 sequence: CAWSSWTGHGAGNTIYF. The CDR3 DNA reads as TGTGCCTGGAGTAGTTGGACAGGGCATGGAGCTGGAAACACCATATATTTT. The whole variable domain, remainder taken from reference TRBV30 and TRBJ1-3, is SQTIHQWPATLVQPVGSPLSLECTVEGTSNPNLYWYRQAAGRGLQLLFYSVGIGQISSEVPQNLSASRPQDRQFILSSKKLLLSDSGFYLCAWSSWTGHGAGNTIYFGEGSWLTVV.

The rearrangement uses TRBV6-5 and TRBJ1-1; the D is unclear. Trimming removed 7 bases from V and 0 bases from J, with 9 bases in between. There are 13 residues in the CDR3. The germline V gene has CDR1 MNHEY and CDR2 SVGAGI. CDR3 DNA sequence: TGTGCCAGCACCTATCGAATGAACACTGAAGCTTTCTTT. Its translation is CASTYRMNTEAFF.